This TCR beta chain was found in a study of siplizumab effects on memory and regulatory T cells. In germline, CDR1 is SGHTA, CDR2 FQGTGA. V shed 2 bases and J shed 1 base, with 11 bases lying between them. The CDR3 runs 15 residues. The table came from immunoSEQ multiplex PCR; TCRdb's copy has only in-frame clones and leaves some out. The sample has roughly 110,000 clones; around 93% are singletons. The TCR comes from a human donor in good health. The rearrangement uses TRBV7-3 and TRBJ1-1; D is possibly TRBD1 (5 bases). Material for sequencing was non-Treg CD4+ T cells sorted from blood. As DNA, the CDR3 is TGTGCCAGCAGCTTACTGGGGCAGGCGAACACTGAAGCTTTCTTT. The encoded protein is CASSLLGQANTEAFF.